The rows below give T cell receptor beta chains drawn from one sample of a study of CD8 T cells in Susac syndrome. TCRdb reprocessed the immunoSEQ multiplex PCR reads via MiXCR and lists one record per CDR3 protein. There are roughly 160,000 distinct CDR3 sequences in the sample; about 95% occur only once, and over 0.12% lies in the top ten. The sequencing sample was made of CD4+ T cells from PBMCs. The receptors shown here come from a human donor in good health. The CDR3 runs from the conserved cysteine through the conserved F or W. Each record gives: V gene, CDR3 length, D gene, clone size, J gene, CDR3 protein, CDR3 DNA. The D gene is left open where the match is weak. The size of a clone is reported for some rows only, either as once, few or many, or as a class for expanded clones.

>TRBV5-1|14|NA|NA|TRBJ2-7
CASSVDPGGYEQYF
TGCGCCAGCAGCGTGGACCCTGGAGGATACGAGCAGTACTTC
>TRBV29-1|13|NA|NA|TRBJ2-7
CSVYRDVNYEQYF
TGCAGCGTGTACCGGGACGTGAACTACGAGCAGTACTTC
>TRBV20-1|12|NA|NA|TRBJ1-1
CSSRVRYTEAFF
TGCAGTTCCAGGGTGAGGTATACTGAAGCTTTCTTT
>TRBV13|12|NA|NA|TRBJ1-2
CASGQRDYGYTF
TGTGCCAGCGGACAGAGGGACTATGGCTACACCTTC
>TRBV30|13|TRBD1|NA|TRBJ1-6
CAWDGTGRSPLHF
TGTGCCTGGGACGGGACAGGGCGATCACCCCTCCACTTT
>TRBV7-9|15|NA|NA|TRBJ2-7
CASSRRGLGTTGQYF
TGTGCCAGCAGCCGGAGGGGGTTAGGTACTACGGGGCAGTACTTC
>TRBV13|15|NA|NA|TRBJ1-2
CASSSRNMYNYGYTF
TGTGCCAGCAGCTCCCGCAACATGTATAACTATGGCTACACCTTC
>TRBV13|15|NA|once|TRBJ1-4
CASSLSGGAGEKLFF
TGTGCCAGCAGCTTATCGGGAGGGGCCGGTGAAAAACTGTTTTTT
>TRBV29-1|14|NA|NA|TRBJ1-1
CSVEGSGEGTEAFF
TGCAGCGTTGAGGGATCGGGTGAAGGCACTGAAGCTTTCTTT
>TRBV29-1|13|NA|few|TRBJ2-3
CSVDGGSTDTQYF
TGCAGCGTTGATGGGGGGAGCACAGATACGCAGTATTTT
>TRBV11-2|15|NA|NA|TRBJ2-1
CASSPISDLYNEQFF
TGTGCCAGCAGCCCTATCTCGGACCTATACAATGAGCAGTTCTTC
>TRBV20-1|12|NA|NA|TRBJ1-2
CSATGTYYGYTF
TGCAGTGCTACCGGGACTTACTATGGCTACACCTTC
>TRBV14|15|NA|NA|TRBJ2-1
CASSLTGGSYNEQFF
TGTGCCAGCAGCCTTACCGGGGGCTCCTACAATGAGCAGTTCTTC
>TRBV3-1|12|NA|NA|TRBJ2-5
CASRQAQETQYF
TGTGCCAGCAGACAGGCGCAAGAGACCCAGTACTTC
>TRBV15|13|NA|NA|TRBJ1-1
CATSRGQVPEAFF
TGTGCCACCAGCAGAGGACAGGTCCCTGAAGCTTTCTTT
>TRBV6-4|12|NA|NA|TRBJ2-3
CASRHSTDTQYF
TGTGCCAGCAGACATAGCACAGATACGCAGTATTTT
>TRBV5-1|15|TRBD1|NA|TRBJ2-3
CASSHGQGDTDTQYF
TGCGCCAGCAGCCATGGACAGGGGGACACAGATACGCAGTATTTT
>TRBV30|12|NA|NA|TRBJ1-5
CAWKTASQPQHF
TGTGCCTGGAAAACAGCCAGTCAGCCCCAGCATTTT
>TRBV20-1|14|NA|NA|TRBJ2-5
CSAIPLQGAETQYF
TGCAGTGCTATTCCCCTACAGGGCGCGGAGACCCAGTACTTC
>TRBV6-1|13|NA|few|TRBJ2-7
CASSLAASYEQYF
TGTGCCAGCAGTTTGGCAGCTTCCTACGAGCAGTACTTC
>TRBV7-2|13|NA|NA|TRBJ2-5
CASSSRVGETQYF
TGTGCCAGCAGCTCCCGGGTGGGGGAGACCCAGTACTTC
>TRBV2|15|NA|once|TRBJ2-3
CASSEGLGGTDTQYF
TGTGCCAGCAGTGAAGGGCTCGGTGGCACAGATACGCAGTATTTT
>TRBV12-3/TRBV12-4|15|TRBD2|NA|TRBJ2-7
CASSFLSGGTYEQYF
TGTGCCAGCAGTTTCCTTAGCGGGGGTACCTACGAGCAGTACTTC
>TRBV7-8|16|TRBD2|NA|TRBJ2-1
CASSAVYSGGAYEQFF
TGTGCCAGCAGCGCTGTTTATAGCGGGGGGGCCTATGAGCAGTTCTTC
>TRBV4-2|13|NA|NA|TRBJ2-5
CASSQDQGETQYF
TGTGCCAGCAGCCAAGATCAAGGAGAGACCCAGTACTTC
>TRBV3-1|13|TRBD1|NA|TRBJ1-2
CASSQGTGDGYTF
TGTGCCAGCAGCCAAGGGACAGGAGATGGCTACACCTTC
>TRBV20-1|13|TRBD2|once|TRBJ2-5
CSARAAGRETQYF
TGCAGTGCTAGGGCAGCGGGGAGGGAGACCCAGTACTTC
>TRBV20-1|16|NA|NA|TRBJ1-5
CSARDTPDRSNQPQHF
TGCAGTGCTAGAGACACCCCGGACAGAAGCAATCAGCCCCAGCATTTT
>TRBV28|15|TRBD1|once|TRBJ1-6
CASSLGQGYNSPLHF
TGCGCCAGCAGCCTCGGACAGGGTTATAATTCACCCCTCCACTTT
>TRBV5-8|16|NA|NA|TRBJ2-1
CASSPYTGGGNNEQFF
TGTGCCAGCAGCCCCTACACAGGGGGGGGGAACAATGAGCAGTTCTTC
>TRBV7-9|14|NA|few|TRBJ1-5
CASSPRGGNQPQHF
TGTGCCAGCAGCCCTCGAGGCGGCAATCAGCCCCAGCATTTT
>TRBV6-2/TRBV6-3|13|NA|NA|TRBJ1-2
CASSYSRDTGYTF
TGTGCCAGCAGTTACTCCCGGGACACCGGCTACACCTTC
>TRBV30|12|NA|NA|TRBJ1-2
CAWVSGANGYTF
TGTGCCTGGGTGTCGGGGGCGAATGGCTACACCTTC
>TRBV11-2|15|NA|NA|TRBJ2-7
CASSLIQGEVYEQYF
TGTGCCAGCAGCTTAATCCAGGGTGAGGTCTACGAGCAGTACTTC
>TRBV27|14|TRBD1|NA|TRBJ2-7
CASSLGQGKIEQYF
TGTGCCAGCAGTTTGGGACAGGGAAAGATCGAGCAGTACTTC
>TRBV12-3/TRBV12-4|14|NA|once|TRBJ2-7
CASSLRVHRDEQYF
TGTGCCAGCAGTTTACGGGTTCACAGGGACGAGCAGTACTTC
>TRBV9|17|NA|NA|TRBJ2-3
CASNLGSNPMGTDTQYF
TGTGCCAGCAACTTGGGCTCCAACCCCATGGGCACAGATACGCAGTATTTT
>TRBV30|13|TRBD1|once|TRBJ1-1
CAWNLQGKTEAFF
TGTGCCTGGAACCTACAGGGGAAAACTGAAGCTTTCTTT
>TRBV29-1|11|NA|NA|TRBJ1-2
CSVDPAYGYTF
TGCAGCGTTGATCCCGCCTATGGCTACACCTTC
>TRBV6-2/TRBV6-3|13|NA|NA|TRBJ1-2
CASSYWRGGGYTF
TGTGCCAGCAGTTATTGGAGAGGGGGTGGCTACACCTTC
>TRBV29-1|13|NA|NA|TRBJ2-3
CSGTGHSTDTQYF
TGCAGCGGCACGGGACATAGCACAGATACGCAGTATTTT
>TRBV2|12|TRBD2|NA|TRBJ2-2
CAGGVNTGELFF
TGTGCCGGGGGGGTGAACACCGGGGAGCTGTTTTTT
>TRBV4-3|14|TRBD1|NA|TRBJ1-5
CASSPRTGDSTQHF
TGCGCCAGCAGCCCTCGGACAGGGGATAGTACCCAGCATTTT
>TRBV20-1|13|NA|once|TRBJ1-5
CSARDSPEGPQHF
TGCAGTGCTAGAGATTCTCCCGAGGGGCCCCAGCATTTT
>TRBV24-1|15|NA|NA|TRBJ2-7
CATSDPRSGAGEQYF
TGTGCCACCAGTGATCCTCGGAGTGGGGCGGGAGAGCAGTACTTC
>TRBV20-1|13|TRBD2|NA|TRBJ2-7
CSATTSGGYEQYF
TGCAGTGCTACGACTAGCGGGGGCTACGAGCAGTACTTC
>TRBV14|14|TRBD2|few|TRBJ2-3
CASSPGLAEDTQYF
TGTGCCAGCAGCCCGGGACTAGCGGAAGATACGCAGTATTTT
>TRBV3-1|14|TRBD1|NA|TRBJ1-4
CASSLDRGNEKLFF
TGTGCCAGCAGCCTGGACAGGGGTAATGAAAAACTGTTTTTT
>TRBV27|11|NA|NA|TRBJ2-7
CASSAGDEQYF
TGTGCCAGCAGTGCGGGTGACGAGCAGTACTTC
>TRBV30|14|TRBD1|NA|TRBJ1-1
CAWSSRQGYTEAFF
TGTGCCTGGAGTTCCAGACAGGGTTACACTGAAGCTTTCTTT
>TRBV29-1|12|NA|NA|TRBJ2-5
CSALVSGETQYF
TGCAGCGCACTAGTTTCCGGAGAGACCCAGTACTTC
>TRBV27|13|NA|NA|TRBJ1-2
CASSLVANYGYTF
TGTGCCAGCAGTTTAGTCGCCAACTATGGCTACACCTTC
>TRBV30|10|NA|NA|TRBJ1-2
CAWGHRLRDF
TGTGCCTGGGGACACCGACTTAGGGACTTC